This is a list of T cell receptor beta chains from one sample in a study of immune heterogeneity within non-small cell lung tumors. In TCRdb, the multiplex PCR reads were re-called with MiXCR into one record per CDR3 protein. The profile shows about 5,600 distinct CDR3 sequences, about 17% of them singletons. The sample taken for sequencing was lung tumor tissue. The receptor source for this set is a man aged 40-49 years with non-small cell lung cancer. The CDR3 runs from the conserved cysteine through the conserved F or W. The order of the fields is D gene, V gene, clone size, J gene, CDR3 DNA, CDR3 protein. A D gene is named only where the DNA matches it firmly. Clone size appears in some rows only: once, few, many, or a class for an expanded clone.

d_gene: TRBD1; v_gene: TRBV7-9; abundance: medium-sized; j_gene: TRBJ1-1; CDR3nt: TGTGCCAGCAGCCGACTCTCCGGGACAGAGAACGTTCGGGGCACTGAAGCTTTCTTT; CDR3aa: CASSRLSGTENVRGTEAFF
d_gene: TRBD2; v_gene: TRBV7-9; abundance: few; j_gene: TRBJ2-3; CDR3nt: TGTGCCAGAAGCTATATCGAGAGTAGCGGGAGTTGGTTGGGCACAGATACGCAGTATTTT; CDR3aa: CARSYIESSGSWLGTDTQYF
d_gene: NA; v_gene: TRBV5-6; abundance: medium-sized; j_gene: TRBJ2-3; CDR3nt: TGTGCCAGCAGCCCCAATACAGGGAACACAGATACGCAGTATTTT; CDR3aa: CASSPNTGNTDTQYF
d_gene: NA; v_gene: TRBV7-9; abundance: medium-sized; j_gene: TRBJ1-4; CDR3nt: TGTGCCAGCAGCTTAGTACAGGGATCAGATGAAAAACTGTTTTTT; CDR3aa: CASSLVQGSDEKLFF
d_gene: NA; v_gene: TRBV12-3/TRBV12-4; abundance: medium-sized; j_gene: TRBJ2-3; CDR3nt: TGTGCCAGCAGTCTACGCACAGATACGCAGTATTTT; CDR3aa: CASSLRTDTQYF
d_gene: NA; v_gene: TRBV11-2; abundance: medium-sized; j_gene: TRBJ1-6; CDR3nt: TGTGCCAGCAGCCGAGATATCTCGGGGAGTCGGTCTAATTCACCCCTCCACTTT; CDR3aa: CASSRDISGSRSNSPLHF
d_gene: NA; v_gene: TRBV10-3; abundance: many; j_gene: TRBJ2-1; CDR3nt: TGTGCCATCACCAGCCTAGCCTCTCGGGGCTACAATGAGCAGTTCTTC; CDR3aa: CAITSLASRGYNEQFF
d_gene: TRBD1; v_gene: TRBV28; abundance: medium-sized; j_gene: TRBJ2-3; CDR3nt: TGTGCCAGCAGTTTATTCGGACAGGGGACCACAGATACGCAGTATTTT; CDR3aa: CASSLFGQGTTDTQYF
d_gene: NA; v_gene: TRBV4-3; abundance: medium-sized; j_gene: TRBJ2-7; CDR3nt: TGCGCCAGCAGCCAAGACTGGGAAAGCCCCTCCTACGAGCAGTACTTC; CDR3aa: CASSQDWESPSYEQYF
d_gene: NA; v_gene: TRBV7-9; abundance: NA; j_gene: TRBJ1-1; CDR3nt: TGTGCCAGCAGCTTATCGTGGGGGGCAATCACTGAAGCTTTCTTT; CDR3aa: CASSLSWGAITEAFF
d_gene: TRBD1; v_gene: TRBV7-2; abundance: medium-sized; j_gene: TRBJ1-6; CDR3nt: TGTGCCAGCAGCCCGGGACAGTCCAATTCACCCCTCCACTTT; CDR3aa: CASSPGQSNSPLHF
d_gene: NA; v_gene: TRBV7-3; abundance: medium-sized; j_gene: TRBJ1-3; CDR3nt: TGTGCCAGCAGCTCCATTCCTGGAAACACCATATATTTT; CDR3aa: CASSSIPGNTIYF
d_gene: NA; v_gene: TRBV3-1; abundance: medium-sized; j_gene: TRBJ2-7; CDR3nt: TGTGCCAGCAGCCCAAATCAAGGAGTTCTTTACGAGCAGTACTTC; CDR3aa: CASSPNQGVLYEQYF
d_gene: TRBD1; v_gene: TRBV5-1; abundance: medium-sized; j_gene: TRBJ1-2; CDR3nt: TGCGCCAGCAGCTTAGGGGGCGGCTACACCTTC; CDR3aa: CASSLGGGYTF
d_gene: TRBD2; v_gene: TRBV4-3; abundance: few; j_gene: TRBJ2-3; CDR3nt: TGCGCCAGCAGCCCTAGCGGGAGGAGCACAGATACGCAGTATTTT; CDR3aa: CASSPSGRSTDTQYF
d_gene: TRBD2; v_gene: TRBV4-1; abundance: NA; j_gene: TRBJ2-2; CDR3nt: TGCGCCAGCAGCCGGACGGGACTAGCGGGAGGCCTGGCCGGGGAGCTGTTTTTT; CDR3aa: CASSRTGLAGGLAGELFF
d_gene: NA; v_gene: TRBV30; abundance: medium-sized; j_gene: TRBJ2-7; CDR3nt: TGTGCCTGGAGTGTAGGACAGTCCTCAGACAATACCTACGAGCAGTACTTC; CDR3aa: CAWSVGQSSDNTYEQYF
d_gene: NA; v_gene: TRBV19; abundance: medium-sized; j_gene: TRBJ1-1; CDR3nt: TGTGCCAGTAGTATAGGGGGGGGGAACACTGAAGCTTTCTTT; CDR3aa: CASSIGGGNTEAFF
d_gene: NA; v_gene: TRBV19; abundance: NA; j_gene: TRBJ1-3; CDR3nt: TGTGCCAGTAGTATAGTGGCTCCTCTTTCTGGAAACACCATATATTTT; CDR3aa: CASSIVAPLSGNTIYF
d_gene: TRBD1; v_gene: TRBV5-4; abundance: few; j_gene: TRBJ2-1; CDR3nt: TGTGCCAGCAGCATAATGGGACAGGGGGCGCGCAATGAGCAGTTCTTC; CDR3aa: CASSIMGQGARNEQFF
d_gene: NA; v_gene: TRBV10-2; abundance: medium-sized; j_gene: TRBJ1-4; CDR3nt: TGCGCCAGCAGTCCAGCCGGGGCTCTCGCGAATGAAAAACTGTTTTTT; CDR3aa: CASSPAGALANEKLFF
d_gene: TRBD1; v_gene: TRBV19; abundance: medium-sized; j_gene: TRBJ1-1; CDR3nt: TGTGCCAGTAGTCCAGGGACAGAGACTGAAGCTTTCTTT; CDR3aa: CASSPGTETEAFF
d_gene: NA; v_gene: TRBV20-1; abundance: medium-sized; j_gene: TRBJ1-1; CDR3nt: TGCAGTGCTAGAAACAGGGTGAGGACTGAAGCTTTCTTT; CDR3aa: CSARNRVRTEAFF
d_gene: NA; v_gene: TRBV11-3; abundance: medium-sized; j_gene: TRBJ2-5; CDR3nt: TGTGCCAGCAGCTTATCTGGAAGTTATGGGGAGACCCAGTACTTC; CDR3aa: CASSLSGSYGETQYF